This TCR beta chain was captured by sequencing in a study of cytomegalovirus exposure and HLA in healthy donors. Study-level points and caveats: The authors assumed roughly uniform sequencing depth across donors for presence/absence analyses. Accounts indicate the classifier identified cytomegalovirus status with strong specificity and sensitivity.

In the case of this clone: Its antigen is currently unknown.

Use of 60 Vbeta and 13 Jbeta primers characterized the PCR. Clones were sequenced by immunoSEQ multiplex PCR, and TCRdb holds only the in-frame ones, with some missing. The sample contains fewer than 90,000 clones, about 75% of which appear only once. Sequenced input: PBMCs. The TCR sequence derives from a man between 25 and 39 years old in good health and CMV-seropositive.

The CDR3 sequence is CASSLTTSAYEQYF. In nucleotides, the CDR3 is TGCGCCAGCAGCTTAACGACTAGCGCCTACGAGCAGTACTTC. This chain links TRBV5-1 with TRBJ2-7; TRBD2 aligns across 8 bases. Looked up from germline, CDR1 is SGHRS and CDR2 is YFSETQ. The CDR3 has 14 amino acids. V trimming: 2 bases; J trimming: 2 bases; junction bases outside the gene matches: 3.